The 3 T cell receptor beta chains listed next were all sequenced from one sample in a study of early T cells in non-severe SARS-CoV-2 infection. TCRdb passed the 5' RACE reads through MiXCR, listing each CDR3 protein once. This sample has 60,000 to 85,000 distinct CDR3 sequences; roughly 16% occur once, and the top ten carry 9% to 15%. The sample taken for sequencing was whole blood. These receptors were collected from an adult who was a healthcare worker with PCR-confirmed SARS-CoV-2 infection or an uninfected control (not recorded which).

The V gene is TRBV4-1, the J gene TRBJ1-3; D is unclear. The V and J ends lost 2 bases and 0 bases respectively, with 5 bases between them. Germline CDR1 is MGHRA and CDR2 is YSYEKL. The CDR3 length is 14 residues. CDR3 sequence: CASSQYDSGNTIYF. DNA of the CDR3: TGCGCCAGCAGCCAATACGACTCTGGAAACACCATATATTTT.

This sequence joins TRBV29-1 and TRBJ2-7, with D perhaps assigned TRBD1 or TRBD2 (5 bases each). The length of the CDR3 is 13 residues. The ends were cut back, 7 bases at V and 4 bases at J, with 17 bases in the middle. Germline CDR1 SQVTM, CDR2 ANQGSEA. CDR3 region: CSALSRGGYEQYF. In DNA form, the CDR3 reads TGCAGCGCCCTTTCGAGGGGCGGGTACGAGCAGTACTTC.

This clonotype was picked up a small number of times. The chain combines TRBV6-2 or TRBV6-3 with TRBJ2-3, with 7 nucleotides matching TRBD2. Germline V gives CDR1 MNHEY, CDR2 SVGEGT. Unmatched junction bases numbered 4, after V lost 7 bases and J lost 0 bases. This CDR3 has 14 residues. The CDR3 coding sequence is TGTGCCAGCACTTCTAGCGGTAGCACAGATACGCAGTATTTT. It yields the protein CASTSSGSTDTQYF.